The rows below give T cell receptor beta chains drawn from one sample of a study of T cell responses to AZD1222 COVID-19 vaccine. Sequenced by immunoSEQ multiplex PCR; TCRdb stores in-frame clones only, minus some. The sample consists of about 150,000 clones, about 87% of them appearing once. The specimen comprised peripheral blood, sampled 28 days after the second AZD1222 dose. The receptors derive from an adult who received the AZD1222 COVID-19 vaccine. Each CDR3 is given with its conserved first and last residue. The D gene is left open where the match is weak. Size values are once, few and many counts, or a class for expanded clones, and some rows have none.

TRBV15	-	-	TRBJ1-6	CATSRHPAGETPLHF	TGTGCCACCAGCAGACATCCCGCAGGGGAAACACCCCTCCACTTT
TRBV5-6	-	-	TRBJ1-1	CASSRNFRHGDTEAFF	TGTGCCAGCAGCCGCAACTTCAGGCATGGCGACACTGAAGCTTTCTTT
TRBV28	-	-	TRBJ2-2	CASSIQGGHTGELFF	TGTGCCAGCAGTATTCAGGGAGGACACACCGGGGAGCTGTTTTTT
TRBV23-1	-	-	TRBJ2-3	CASSNSPRGSTDTQYF	TGCGCCAGCAGTAATAGTCCCCGGGGAAGCACAGATACGCAGTATTTT
TRBV2	-	-	TRBJ1-5	CASSRGRGGQQPQHF	TGTGCCAGCAGTAGGGGTAGGGGGGGCCAACAGCCCCAGCATTTT
TRBV29-1	-	-	TRBJ1-3	CSVTRDTGNTIYF	TGCAGCGTCACTCGGGACACTGGAAACACCATATATTTT
TRBV29-1	-	-	TRBJ1-1	CSVWGHQTGNTEAFF	TGCAGCGTTTGGGGACACCAGACAGGGAACACTGAAGCTTTCTTT
TRBV6-5	-	-	TRBJ2-1	CASSPLGLEAGPFF	TGTGCCAGCAGTCCACTTGGACTGGAAGCCGGGCCGTTCTTC
TRBV4-3	-	TRBD1	TRBJ2-2	CASSQAHSDRARNTGELFF	TGCGCCAGCAGCCAAGCCCATTCGGACAGGGCCCGGAACACCGGGGAGCTGTTTTTT
TRBV27	-	TRBD1	TRBJ1-1	CASSSSGGTEAFF	TGTGCCAGCAGTTCCTCAGGGGGCACTGAAGCTTTCTTT
TRBV28	-	-	TRBJ1-1	CASTISMNTEAFF	TGTGCCAGCACCATTTCGATGAACACTGAAGCTTTCTTT
TRBV28	once	TRBD1	TRBJ1-2	CASSFAGTGGVGYTF	TGTGCCAGCAGTTTCGCCGGGACAGGGGGTGTTGGCTACACCTTC
TRBV7-2	-	-	TRBJ1-5	CASSSTVEGRSDQPQHF	TGTGCCAGCAGCTCAACTGTCGAAGGGCGGAGTGATCAGCCCCAGCATTTT
TRBV27	once	-	TRBJ1-2	CASSFHGGYGYTF	TGTGCCAGCAGTTTCCATGGGGGCTATGGCTACACCTTC
TRBV19	-	TRBD2	TRBJ2-7	CASSIKTSGASYEQYF	TGTGCCAGTAGTATAAAGACTAGCGGTGCCTCCTACGAGCAGTACTTC